This T cell receptor beta chain stems from a study of blood T cell repertoires in COVID-19. The authors' processing: Scientists estimated how many nucleated cells there were by amplifying reference gene primers. Profiled with immunoSEQ multiplex PCR; TCRdb holds only in-frame clones, not every one. The V and J calls and the clone size are those of that table, but D and trimming were determined from the DNA. Seen here are roughly 200,000 clones, over 80% observed once, and the top ten hold 27%. Sequencing used peripheral blood. This TCR came from a man aged 40-49 years with acute or convalescent COVID-19.

The CDR3 nucleotides are TGCGCCAGCAGTTTATTTGGCCCCAGTCAGGGGACTGAAGCTTTCTTT. Protein product: CASSLFGPSQGTEAFF. This chain connects TRBV5-1 to TRBJ1-1; possibly TRBD1 for D (6 bases). The CDR3 runs to 16 residues. V was clipped by 5 bases and J by 5 bases, with 22 bases between them. Looked up from germline, CDR1 is SGHRS and CDR2 is YFSETQ.